Shown below are 19 T cell receptor beta chains from a single sample sequenced in a study of cytomegalovirus exposure and HLA in healthy donors. The table came from immunoSEQ multiplex PCR; TCRdb's copy has only in-frame clones and leaves some out. The sample consists of 97,000 or so clones, around 88% of them appearing once. The sample consisted of PBMCs. These receptors were taken from a woman aged 30 to 39 in good health and CMV-seronegative.

V and J are TRBV7-2 and TRBJ2-7, with 7 bases matching TRBD1. Germline V gives CDR1 SGHTA, CDR2 FQGNSA. Unmatched junction bases numbered 13, after V lost 7 bases and J lost 4 bases. The CDR3 is made up of 15 amino acids. CDR3 sequence reads: CASTRNPGTEYEQYF. CDR3 in DNA: TGTGCCAGCACCCGTAATCCCGGGACAGAATACGAGCAGTACTTC.

This rearrangement joins TRBV28 to TRBJ1-2; possibly TRBD1 for D (6 bases). Trimming pared 3 bases from V and 8 bases from J, leaving 7 bases between. The CDR3 contains 11 residues. The germline gives CDR1 MDHEN, CDR2 SYDVKM. The CDR3 DNA is TGTGCCAGCAGTTTGGGGGCAGGCTACACCTTC. Protein sequence: CASSLGAGYTF.

The chain couples TRBV29-1 to TRBJ2-7, with 7 nucleotides matching TRBD1. Germline V gene lookup returns CDR1 SQVTM and CDR2 ANQGSEA. V lost 8 bases, J lost 5 bases, and 6 bases stayed unmatched. The CDR3 totals 11 residues. CDR3 nucleotide sequence: TGCAGCCTCCAAACAGGGGACGAGCAGTACTTC. This sequence encodes CSLQTGDEQYF.

J is TRBJ2-2 and V is TRBV5-6; TRBD2 agrees at 8 bases. The CDR3 is made up of 17 amino acids. V lost 2 bases to trimming and J lost 1 base; unmatched junction nucleotides: 7. Germline values: CDR1 SGHDT, CDR2 YYEEEE. CDR3 region: CASSFSGSGGNTGELFF. In DNA form, the CDR3 reads TGTGCCAGCAGCTTCAGCGGGAGCGGGGGGAACACCGGGGAGCTGTTTTTT.

The chain uses TRBV5-1 and TRBJ1-1; D gene uncertain. CDR1 is SGHRS, CDR2 YFSETQ, per germline. CDR3 length: 15 residues. V was shortened by 0 bases and J by 2 bases, with 11 bases between the two germline ends. CDR3 in DNA: TGCGCCAGCAGCTTGGGGGCAGGAGGTAACACTGAAGCTTTCTTT. This encodes CASSLGAGGNTEAFF.

V is TRBV6-5 and J is TRBJ1-1; 7 bases map to TRBD1. The germline gives CDR1 MNHEY, CDR2 SVGAGI. The V and J ends lost 0 bases and 5 bases, in that order; junction bases with no gene match: 6. This CDR3 is 15 amino acids long. The CDR3 here is CASSYSNQGGTEAFF. The CDR3 region has the DNA TGTGCCAGCAGTTACTCGAACCAGGGGGGTACTGAAGCTTTCTTT.

The chain is built from TRBV5-8 and TRBJ2-7, with a weak D call TRBD1 (6 bases). Germline V CDR1 and CDR2: SGHTS, YDEGEE. This CDR3 is 12 amino acids long. Trimming took 0 bases from V and 6 from J, leaving 7 bases between them. The CDR3 here is CASSLGGGEQYF. The DNA of the CDR3 is TGTGCCAGCAGCTTGGGAGGGGGCGAGCAGTACTTC.

This clone is a singleton in its sample. The V call is TRBV4-3, the J call TRBJ2-3, with TRBD2 as a possible D gene (6 bases). The CDR3 is made up of 16 amino acids. V was cut by 0 bases and J by 3 bases, with 13 bases left in between. CDR1 is LGHNA and CDR2 is YSLEER in the germline V gene. CDR3 loop: CASSQDRPSVTDTQYF. The CDR3 DNA follows: TGCGCCAGCAGCCAAGATCGGCCTAGCGTGACAGATACGCAGTATTTT.

The chain is built from TRBV27 and TRBJ1-1, with a weak D call TRBD1 (5 bases). CDR3 length equals 16 residues. CDR1 is MNHEY and CDR2 is SMNVEV in the germline V gene (reference sequence). Trimming left V 5 bases short and J 3 bases short, with 19 bases between. The DNA of the CDR3 is TGTGCCAGCAGTAGCTCCGGGGGAGGGCTATACACTGAAGCTTTCTTT. Its translation: CASSSSGGGLYTEAFF.

The chain joins TRBV15 to TRBJ2-3; no reliable D call. V was clipped by 0 bases and J by 5 bases, with 6 bases between them. CDR3 length: 13 residues. CDR1 and CDR2 (germline): LNHNV, YYDKDF (reference sequence). CDR3 sequence reads: CATSRDFGDTQYF. The CDR3, as DNA: TGTGCCACCAGCAGAGATTTCGGAGATACGCAGTATTTT.

The gene calls are TRBV19 and TRBJ1-5; D is perhaps TRBD1 (6 bases). The CDR3 contains 17 residues. Trimming pared 7 bases from V and 1 base from J, leaving 20 bases between. The germline V gene encodes CDR1 LNHDA and CDR2 SQIVND (reference sequence). The CDR3 protein is CASTYRGTPGSNQPQHF. The CDR3 bases are TGTGCCAGTACCTATAGGGGGACCCCGGGGAGCAATCAGCCCCAGCATTTT.

The table lists this clone with a few counts. The chain links TRBV2 to TRBJ2-3, with D tentatively TRBD2 (5 bases). V gave up 4 bases and J gave up 5 bases, with 13 bases separating them. The CDR3 totals 14 residues. Germline CDR1 SNHLY, CDR2 FYNNEI. For the CDR3, the DNA is TGTGCCAGCAGTGTGGCGGAGGATTTAGATACGCAGTATTTT. Protein sequence: CASSVAEDLDTQYF.

This chain connects TRBV4-3 to TRBJ1-2; the D is unclear. From germline, CDR1 is LGHNA and CDR2 YSLEER. CDR3 size: 16 residues. V was clipped by 1 base and J by 7 bases, with 19 bases between them. This chain's CDR3 is CASSQVVGESFSGYTF. CDR3 sequence (DNA): TGCGCCAGCAGCCAAGTCGTCGGGGAATCTTTCTCTGGCTACACCTTC.

V usage is TRBV7-9 and J usage is TRBJ2-7; 7 bases line up with TRBD1. The CDR3 is 15 amino acids. Trimming removed 5 bases from V and 5 bases from J; junction bases left unmatched: 12. The germline gives CDR1 SEHNR, CDR2 FQNEAQ (reference sequence). The CDR3 nucleotides are TGTGCCAGCAGCACCCCCGGGACAGCCGGTCACGAGCAGTACTTC. This encodes CASSTPGTAGHEQYF.

CDR3 region: CASSFGLLGNTGELFF. DNA for the CDR3: TGTGCCAGCAGCTTCGGGTTGCTAGGGAACACCGGGGAGCTGTTTTTT. J is TRBJ2-2 and V is TRBV13; D is ambiguous. Germline-derived CDR1 and CDR2 are PRHDT and FYEKMQ (reference sequence). Trimming removed 3 bases at V and 1 base at J, with 12 bases between. The CDR3 covers 16 residues.

The rearrangement joins TRBV7-9 to TRBJ1-5; TRBD1 might be the D (5 bases). Germline CDR1 SEHNR, CDR2 FQNEAQ (reference sequence). This CDR3 spans 14 amino acids. Trimming removed 7 bases at V and 1 base at J, with 11 bases between. CDR3 DNA: TGTGCCAGCACCGGAACAGGCAGCAATCAGCCCCAGCATTTT. Its translation is CASTGTGSNQPQHF.

The chain joins TRBV5-4 to TRBJ2-7; 12 nucleotides align to TRBD2. Germline assignment: CDR1 SGHNT and CDR2 YYREEE (reference sequence). V lost 3 bases to trimming and J lost 5 bases; unmatched junction nucleotides: 12. This CDR3 spans 17 amino acids. CDR3 loop: CASSSFKRTSGTHEQYF. Here the CDR3 DNA reads TGTGCCAGCAGCTCATTTAAAAGGACTAGCGGGACCCACGAGCAGTACTTC.

This clone came up once. The genes are TRBV2 and TRBJ1-5; 8 bases line up with TRBD1. CDR3 length: 12 residues. The V segment lost 7 bases and the J segment 11 bases; nucleotides outside the gene matches: 7. The germline gives CDR1 SNHLY, CDR2 FYNNEI. The CDR3 coding sequence is TGTGCCAGCACCGACAGGGGTTCGGCCCAGCATTTT. The encoded protein is CASTDRGSAQHF.

This clone was found once. The CDR3 spells CASSLGLFQETQYF. The CDR3 bases are TGCGCCAGCAGCCTGGGACTCTTCCAAGAGACCCAGTACTTC. The rearrangement links TRBV5-1 to TRBJ2-5; TRBD2 is a possible D gene (6 bases). V was pared by 4 bases and J by 1 base, with 11 bases between. Per the germline V gene, CDR1 is SGHRS and CDR2 is YFSETQ. The CDR3 extends over 14 amino acids. The whole variable domain, filled in from reference TRBV5-1 and TRBJ2-5, reads KAGVTQTPRYLIKTRGQQVTLSCSPISGHRSVSWYQQTPGQGLQFLFEYFSETQRNKGNFPGRFSGRQFSNSRSEMNVSTLELGDSALYLCASSLGLFQETQYFGPGTRLLVL.